Presented here are 19 T cell receptor beta chains from one specimen sequenced in a study of T cells in women clearing cervical HPV infection. Generated by immunoSEQ multiplex PCR, the TCRdb table keeps only in-frame clones and is missing some. The listing records about 25,000 clones. Sequenced material: blood buffy coat. All receptors derive from a woman aged 18 to 69 with a cervical HPV16 infection that either progressed to CIN3+ or cleared (not recorded which).

Concerning this clone itself: The sequenced fragment ends 3 residues before the CDR3 boundary, so the rest is inferred from the germline J gene. The V gene is TRBV2, the J gene TRBJ2-2, with TRBD1 identical over 7 bases. This CDR3 region has 15 residues. Germline V gene data show CDR1 as SNHLY and CDR2 as FYNNEI. The CDR3 sequence is CASRPGQAINEKLFF. CDR3 DNA (partial): TGTGCCAGCAGGCCCGGACAGGCTATCAATGAAAAG.

On this clone: One end of the junction is discordant with germline, which a read error may explain. With the read ending 3 residues before the CDR3 end, the germline J gene is used to fill in that end. Other DNA sequences in the same sample also yield this CDR3. V and J are TRBV7-6 and TRBJ2-7; the match to TRBD1 covers 8 bases. The germline gives CDR1 SGHVS, CDR2 FNYEAQ. This CDR3 is 14 amino acids long. The CDR3 DNA, read in part, is TGTGCCAGTAGCTTAGACAGGGGCACCTACGAG. Translating gives CASSLDRGTYE. The CDR3 reads in full as CASSLDRGTYEQYF.

CDR3: CARSLGTGRYNSPLHF. Partial CDR3 DNA: TGTGCCAGAAGCTTGGGGACAGGGAGATATAATTCACCC. V usage is TRBV5-3 and J usage is TRBJ1-6, with 8 bases that match TRBD1. The CDR3 goes on 3 residues after the read ends, and that part is filled in from the germline J gene. TRBV5-3 is an ORF; its function is uncertain. The CDR3 is made up of 16 amino acids. With V trimmed by 0 bases and J by 4 bases, 3 bases remained unmatched.

Turning to this clone: The CDR3 goes on 3 residues after the read ends, and that part is filled in from the germline J gene. V gene TRBV20-1 combines with J gene TRBJ2-5, with 8 bases lining up with TRBD2. There are 14 residues in the CDR3. Germline CDR1 is DFQATT and CDR2 is SNEGSKA (reference sequence). Trimming cost V 0 bases and J 4 bases; bases outside gene matches: 4. The sequenced part of the CDR3 DNA is TGCAGTGCTAGAGATCAAGCGGGAGTAGAGACC. Translating it yields CSARDQAGVET. The entire CDR3 is CSARDQAGVETQYF.

With regard to this clone: Coverage ceases 3 residues before the CDR3 finishes, and the germline J gene fills in the end. The V and J genes are TRBV6-1 and TRBJ2-7; weak D call: TRBD1 (6 bases). The CDR3 covers 18 residues. The V end was cut by 2 bases, the J end by 3 bases, with 23 bases between. Germline V CDR1 and CDR2: MNHNS, SASEGT. Incomplete CDR3 DNA: TGTGCCAGCAGTGAATACACAGGGTTAATCTTCGGTGACTACGAG. Residues: CASSEYTGLIFGDYE. The whole CDR3 protein reads CASSEYTGLIFGDYEQYF.

Turning to this clone: The sequenced fragment ends 3 residues before the CDR3 boundary, so the rest is inferred from the germline J gene. J is TRBJ1-5 and V is TRBV2, with 8 bases fitting TRBD1. Germline V gene data show CDR1 as SNHLY and CDR2 as FYNNEI. The CDR3 totals 14 residues. V shed 6 bases and J 1 base; nucleotides not matched to a gene: 2. The sequenced part of the CDR3 DNA is TGTGCCAGCAGGGGACAGGTCAGCAATCAGCCC. Protein product: CASRGQVSNQP. The whole CDR3 sequence reads CASRGQVSNQPQHF.

Comments on this clone: The CDR3 end falls 3 residues outside the read, so it is completed with the germline J gene. This chain connects TRBV10-1 to TRBJ2-3; possible D gene TRBD1, 6 bases. Germline V lookup: CDR1 WNHNN, CDR2 SYGVQD (reference sequence). This CDR3 region has 13 residues. Here the CDR3 reads CASSEGGQETQYF. The sequenced CDR3 bases are TGCGCCAGCAGTGAGGGGGGCCAAGAGACG.

To note about this clone: The missing CDR3 end, 3 residues past where the read stops, is filled in from the germline J gene. This chain connects TRBV7-8 to TRBJ2-3; 9 bases map to TRBD1. This CDR3 spans 16 amino acids. The ends lost 3 bases at V and 0 bases at J; junction bases unmatched: 4. CDR1 is SGHVS, CDR2 FQNEAQ, per germline. The sequenced part of the CDR3 DNA is TGTGCCAGCAGCTTCGACAGGGGGACGAGCACAGATACG. This encodes CASSFDRGTSTDT. The complete CDR3 protein is CASSFDRGTSTDTQYF. The variable domain in full, with the rest retrieved from reference TRBV7-8 and TRBJ2-3, is GAGVSQSPRYKVAKRGQDVALRCDPISGHVSLFWYQQALGQGPEFLTYFQNEAQLDKSGLPSDRFFAERPEGSVSTLKIQRTQQEDSAVYLCASSFDRGTSTDTQYFGPGTRLTVL.

In regard to this clone: The read ends 3 residues shy of where the CDR3 ends; the end is completed using the germline J gene. This chain uses TRBV2 with TRBJ2-1; D perhaps matches TRBD2 (5 bases). V lost 8 bases and J 5 bases, leaving 13 bases between the germline ends. The V gene's germline CDR1 is SNHLY and CDR2 FYNNEI. The CDR3 spans 13 residues. CDR3 sequence: CASHMDFHNEQFF. Incomplete CDR3 DNA: TGTGCCAGCCACATGGACTTCCACAATGAG.

The CDR3 bases that were read are TGTGCCAGCAGTGAAACAGGGAAGAGCAATCAGCCC. Its translation: CASSETGKSNQP. The entire CDR3 protein is CASSETGKSNQPQHF. This rearrangement joins TRBV6-1 to TRBJ1-5; D perhaps matches TRBD1 (6 bases). The observed sequence ends 3 residues before the CDR3 terminus, with the missing tail filled in from the germline J gene. Germline V gene sequence: CDR1 MNHNS, CDR2 SASEGT. This CDR3 is built from 15 residues. Trimming took off 2 bases at V and 1 base at J, with 9 bases between the two ends.

As regards this clone: The read falls 3 residues short of the CDR3 end, and the missing part is taken from the germline J gene. This sequence joins TRBV7-6 and TRBJ2-7; D may correspond to TRBD1 or TRBD2 (5 bases each). V was trimmed by 5 bases and J by 4 bases, leaving 15 bases between them. Per germline, CDR1 SGHVS and CDR2 FNYEAQ. The CDR3 extends over 14 amino acids. The CDR3 DNA, read in part, is TGTGCCAGCAGCATAGAGGGGCAGGCATACGAG. As protein: CASSIEGQAYE. The entire CDR3 reads CASSIEGQAYEQYF.

In regard to this clone: The sequenced fragment ends 3 residues before the CDR3 boundary, so the rest is inferred from the germline J gene. The chain employs TRBV18 and TRBJ2-4; 8 bases agree with TRBD1. Germline CDR1 is KGHSH and CDR2 is LQKENI. This CDR3 has 16 residues. CDR3 DNA, as far as it was read: TGTGCCAGCTCACCTCTGGGGGACAGGACTAACTATGGT. Residues: CASSPLGDRTNYG. The whole CDR3 protein reads CASSPLGDRTNYGQYF.

With regard to this clone: The read finishes 3 residues shy of the CDR3 end, and the germline J gene is used to complete it. J is TRBJ2-2 and V is TRBV2, with 9 bases identical to TRBD1. The CDR3 spans 13 residues. Germline assignment: CDR1 SNHLY and CDR2 FYNNEI. The CDR3 protein is CASGTGRNSPLFF. The covered CDR3 bases are TGTGCCAGCGGGACAGGGCGCAATTCACCG.

On this clone itself: The read finishes 3 residues shy of the CDR3 end, and the germline J gene is used to complete it. The gene calls are TRBV19 and TRBJ2-2; 7 positions agree with TRBD1. This CDR3 has 18 amino acids. The germline CDR1 and CDR2 sequences are LNHDA and SQIVND (reference sequence). The CDR3 loop reads CASSIITAGGRPDEKLFF. The sequenced CDR3 bases are TGTGCCAGTAGTATAATAACGGCAGGGGGACGACCGGATGAAAAG.

For this clone: Read coverage stops 3 residues before the CDR3 terminus; the germline J gene supplies the remainder. The chain uses TRBV5-1 and TRBJ2-7; 9 bases are shared with TRBD1. Germline loops: CDR1 SGHRS, CDR2 YFSETQ. The CDR3 loop spans 16 amino acids. V was clipped by 4 bases and J by 4 bases; unmatched bases: 12. Partial CDR3 DNA: TGCGCCAGCAGCCGAACTACAGGGGGCTCTGCGTACGAG. Its protein is CASSRTTGGSAYE. The complete CDR3 sequence is CASSRTTGGSAYEQYF.

A note on this clone: The CDR3 is cut off 3 residues early in the read; its end comes from the germline J gene. The V call is TRBV19, the J call TRBJ1-5; D perhaps matches TRBD1 (5 bases). Germline loops: CDR1 LNHDA, CDR2 SQIVND (reference sequence). Trimming cost V 3 bases and J 0 bases, with 9 bases left between them. The CDR3 length is 15 residues. The sequenced part of the CDR3 DNA is TGTGCCAGTAGTATCTACAGGAGTAGCAATCAGCCC. Its protein is CASSIYRSSNQP. Given in full, the CDR3 is CASSIYRSSNQPQHF.

Comment on this clone: The read terminates 3 residues before the CDR3 end, so the remaining end is supplied by the germline J gene. V and J are TRBV5-1 and TRBJ2-3, with D unclear. The CDR3 is 12 amino acids. Germline values: CDR1 SGHRS, CDR2 YFSETQ. Trimming took off 7 bases at V and 2 bases at J, with 8 bases between the two ends. CDR3 loop: CASGLTTDTQYF. Partial CDR3 DNA: TGCGCCAGCGGCCTCACCACAGATACG.

The sequenced CDR3 bases are TGTGCCTGGAGTGGAGGGTACGAG. This gives the protein CAWSGGYE. The full CDR3 protein is CAWSGGYEQYF. This chain links TRBV30 with TRBJ2-7, with D possibly matching TRBD2 (5 bases). The sequence runs out 3 residues before the end of the CDR3; the remainder is reconstructed from the germline J gene. The V end was cut by 1 base, the J end by 4 bases, with 5 bases between. Germline-derived CDR1 and CDR2 are GTSNPN and SVGIG (reference sequence). This CDR3 has 11 residues. The full variable domain, rest sourced from reference TRBV30 and TRBJ2-7, is SQTIHQWPATLVQPVGSPLSLECTVEGTSNPNLYWYRQAAGRGLQLLFYSVGIGQISSEVPQNLSASRPQDRQFILSSKKLLLSDSGFYLCAWSGGYEQYFGPGTRLTVT.

Points on this clone: The read ends 3 residues early relative to the CDR3; the germline J gene fills the gap. This chain links TRBV9 with TRBJ2-3; D gene unclear. Looked up from germline, CDR1 is SGDLS and CDR2 is YYNGEE. The CDR3 contains 14 residues. V shed 1 base and J shed 4 bases, with 10 bases lying between them. CDR3 residues: CASSVYGSPDTQYF. The CDR3 DNA, read in part, is TGTGCCAGCAGCGTATACGGGTCTCCAGATACG.